The sequence of this T cell receptor (beta chain) was determined in a study of T-cell memory formation after mild COVID-19. Study-level information: TCR clusters were mostly donor specific.

For this clonotype: Its target is not known.

Study-level findings and limits: Pre-infection memory already had some responding clones, implying cross-reactive memory joined. Of the contracting clones, CD4+ ones lay mainly in CM and EM, and CD8+ ones in EMRA.

TCRdb re-called the 5' RACE reads through MiXCR, storing one row per CDR3 protein. The data contain 350,000 to 500,000 distinct CDR3 sequences, about 20% of them singletons. The clonotype was recovered from an adult woman who had mild COVID-19 (a few samples of this study predate the infection). Cell type and time point are not known. Sequenced material: PBMCs or a T cell subset sorted from them (not recorded which).

The CDR3 DNA follows: TGTGCCATCAGTGAGTCGTCTCCGTGGACCAATGAGCAGTTCTTC. Amino acids: CAISESSPWTNEQFF. J is TRBJ2-1 and V is TRBV10-3; D remains ambiguous. Trimming took 0 bases from V and 6 from J, leaving 12 bases between them. The CDR3 covers 15 residues. From germline, CDR1 is ENHRY and CDR2 SYGVKD.